These 9 T cell receptor beta chains were all obtained from the same sample, sequenced in a study of blood T cell repertoires in COVID-19. Generated by immunoSEQ multiplex PCR, the TCRdb table keeps only in-frame clones and is missing some. The sample carries some 150,000 clones, 85% recorded once. Sequenced material: peripheral blood. These receptors all stem from a human donor with acute or convalescent COVID-19. The donor label of this sample is uncertain.

The genes are TRBV9 and TRBJ1-2; 9 bases are a match to TRBD1. J was trimmed by 8 bases and V by 3 bases; bases with no gene match: 5. The length of the CDR3 is 13 residues. The germline gives CDR1 SGDLS, CDR2 YYNGEE. The CDR3, as DNA: TGTGCCAGCAGCGCCGGGACAGGGAGGGGCTACACCTTC. Translating gives CASSAGTGRGYTF.

The V call is TRBV7-9, the J call TRBJ1-2, with 8 bases lining up with TRBD1. The V and J ends lost 5 bases and 4 bases, in that order; junction bases with no gene match: 12. The germline gives CDR1 SEHNR, CDR2 FQNEAQ (reference sequence). The CDR3 length is 16 residues. CDR3 in DNA: TGTGCCAGCAGCCTTGCCGGGACAGGAACAAGCTATGGCTACACCTTC. Amino acid sequence: CASSLAGTGTSYGYTF.

The V gene is TRBV5-5, the J gene TRBJ1-1; 7 bases are shared with TRBD1. The CDR3 is made up of 15 amino acids. After removal of 4 bases from V and 5 bases from J, the junction contained 11 bases not matched to a gene. CDR1 is SGHKS and CDR2 is YYEKEE in the germline V gene (reference sequence). The CDR3 spells CASSPWPQGETEAFF. CDR3 in DNA: TGTGCCAGCAGCCCATGGCCCCAGGGGGAAACTGAAGCTTTCTTT.

This sequence joins TRBV2 and TRBJ1-3; D not resolved. This CDR3 spans 14 amino acids. V lost 3 bases and J 4 bases, leaving 10 bases between the germline ends. The germline V gene encodes CDR1 SNHLY and CDR2 FYNNEI. CDR3 coding DNA: TGTGCCAGCAGTGAGTGGGCTTACGGAAACACCATATATTTT. Amino acids: CASSEWAYGNTIYF. The full variable domain, rest sourced from reference TRBV2 and TRBJ1-3, is EPEVTQTPSHQVTQMGQEVILRCVPISNHLYFYWYRQILGQKVEFLVSFYNNEISEKSEIFDDQFSVERPDGSNFTLKIRSTKLEDSAMYFCASSEWAYGNTIYFGEGSWLTVV.

The chain combines TRBV10-3 with TRBJ2-3, with TRBD1 matching 7 bases. Germline CDR1 reads ENHRY; CDR2 reads SYGVKD. V lost 2 bases to trimming and J lost 3 bases; unmatched junction nucleotides: 5. This CDR3 comprises 15 residues. Here the CDR3 DNA reads TGTGCCATCAGTGAGCGACAGGGCGGGACAGATACGCAGTATTTT. As protein: CAISERQGGTDTQYF.

This rearrangement joins TRBV7-2 to TRBJ2-5, with 9 bases matching TRBD2. The germline gives CDR1 SGHTA, CDR2 FQGNSA. This CDR3 region has 17 residues. J gave up 2 bases and V 5 bases, and 12 bases lay outside the gene matches. CDR3 residues: CASSPKREDTGQETQYF. The CDR3 coding sequence is TGTGCCAGCAGCCCGAAGCGGGAGGATACAGGACAAGAGACCCAGTACTTC.

The V call is TRBV5-1, the J call TRBJ2-1; TRBD2 matches 7 bases. V shed 1 base, J shed 10 bases, and the junction held 8 bases outside the gene matches. The CDR3 totals 14 residues. Germline loops: CDR1 SGHRS, CDR2 YFSETQ. CDR3 residues: CASSLRASGEEQFF. In DNA form, the CDR3 reads TGCGCCAGCAGCTTGCGGGCTAGCGGAGAGGAGCAGTTCTTC. Full variable domain (outside the CDR3, taken from reference TRBV5-1 and TRBJ2-1): KAGVTQTPRYLIKTRGQQVTLSCSPISGHRSVSWYQQTPGQGLQFLFEYFSETQRNKGNFPGRFSGRQFSNSRSEMNVSTLELGDSALYLCASSLRASGEEQFFGPGTRLTVL.

The chain recombines TRBV5-1 with TRBJ2-1, with 9 nucleotides matching TRBD2. With 4 bases clipped from V and 0 bases from J, the junction kept 17 bases outside the gene matches. This CDR3 contains 20 residues. Germline V gene sequence: CDR1 SGHRS, CDR2 YFSETQ. CDR3 in DNA: TGCGCCAGCAGCCCGACTAGCGGAGGAGTTGTCCTACGCTCCTACAATGAGCAGTTCTTC. This encodes CASSPTSGGVVLRSYNEQFF.

V usage is TRBV6-6 and J usage is TRBJ1-5; TRBD1 aligns across 8 bases. Germline V gene lookup returns CDR1 MNHNY and CDR2 SVGAGI (reference sequence). With V trimmed by 6 bases and J by 4 bases, 5 bases remained unmatched. The length of the CDR3 is 14 residues. The CDR3 bases are TGTGCCAGCAGCCGCGGGACAGGAAATCAGCCCCAGCATTTT. Protein product: CASSRGTGNQPQHF.